One and the same sample provided the 18 T cell receptor beta chains below, sequenced in a study of blood T cell repertoires in COVID-19. Using immunoSEQ multiplex PCR, the repertoire was profiled, and TCRdb retains in-frame clones only, with some absent. The repertoire holds around 65,000 clones, with roughly 80% as singletons. Sequencing was done on a sample of peripheral blood. These receptors were collected from a man aged 55 to 70 with acute or convalescent COVID-19.

The rearrangement links TRBV28 to TRBJ1-5, with D unresolved. This CDR3 has 12 amino acids. From germline, CDR1 is MDHEN and CDR2 SYDVKM. Trimming shortened V by 8 bases and J by 2 bases, and 7 bases separated the two germline ends. The CDR3 DNA sequence: TGTGCCAGCCGAGTCCGCAATCAGCCCCAGCATTTT. It codes for CASRVRNQPQHF.

The chain carries TRBV29-1 and TRBJ1-4; TRBD1 might be the D (5 bases). The CDR3 runs to 13 residues. The V and J ends lost 6 bases and 4 bases respectively, with 12 bases between them. Germline CDR1 reads SQVTM; CDR2 reads ANQGSEA. DNA of the CDR3: TGCAGCGTGGGGGGGACGAGTAATGAAAAACTGTTTTTT. Translating it yields CSVGGTSNEKLFF. Full variable domain (missing parts from reference TRBV29-1 and TRBJ1-4): SAVISQKPSRDICQRGTSLTIQCQVDSQVTMMFWYRQQPGQSLTLIATANQGSEATYESGFVIDKFPISRPNLTFSTLTVSNMSPEDSSIYLCSVGGTSNEKLFFGSGTQLSVL.

In DNA, the CDR3 is TGCGCCAGCAGCCAAGACCGGGACAGGGTATTGGACGGGAACACCGGGGAGCTGTTTTTT. Its protein product is CASSQDRDRVLDGNTGELFF. The rearrangement uses TRBV4-1 and TRBJ2-2; 9 bases fit TRBD1. The CDR3 totals 20 residues. Germline V CDR1 and CDR2: MGHRA, YSYEKL. With V trimmed by 0 bases and J by 1 base, 12 bases remained unmatched.

The rearrangement links TRBV28 to TRBJ2-1, with 7 positions matching TRBD2. CDR3 length: 15 residues. CDR1 and CDR2 from the germline V gene are MDHEN and SYDVKM. Trimming at V came to 3 bases and at J to 5 bases, leaving 7 bases not matched to a gene. The CDR3 DNA sequence: TGTGCCAGCAGTTTGATGGGAGGGCCAGACAATGAGCAGTTCTTC. It translates to CASSLMGGPDNEQFF.

The chain uses TRBV6-6 and TRBJ2-1, with D possibly TRBD1 on 6 matching bases. CDR1 and CDR2 (germline): MNHNY, SVGAGI (reference sequence). The CDR3 is 12 residues long. Trimming shortened V by 2 bases and J by 9 bases, and 8 bases separated the two germline ends. The CDR3 DNA reads as TGTGCCAGCAGTTACGTAGGGGGTGAGCAGTTCTTC. Amino acids: CASSYVGGEQFF.

The gene calls are TRBV2 and TRBJ2-7; D is undetermined. CDR1 is SNHLY and CDR2 is FYNNEI in the germline V gene. This CDR3 contains 12 residues. V was cut by 2 bases and J by 6 bases, with 8 bases left in between. CDR3 sequence (DNA): TGTGCCAGCAGTGAACTTGGCAGCGAGCAGTACTTC. It codes for CASSELGSEQYF.

The V gene is TRBV27, the J gene TRBJ2-7; 11 bases are a match to TRBD1. The CDR3 covers 12 residues. V lost 8 bases and J lost 5; bases outside the gene matches: 2. Germline V gene data show CDR1 as MNHEY and CDR2 as SMNVEV (reference sequence). CDR3 DNA: TGTGCCAGCCGGGACAGGGGGAACGAGCAGTACTTC. Amino acids: CASRDRGNEQYF.

The V call is TRBV24-1, the J call TRBJ1-2; D unresolved. The CDR3 has 12 amino acids. Trimming removed 5 bases from V and 2 bases from J, with 5 bases in between. From germline, CDR1 is KGHDR and CDR2 SFDVKD. The CDR3 here is CATSVQNYGYTF. For the CDR3, the DNA is TGTGCCACCAGTGTGCAGAACTATGGCTACACCTTC.

This clone was seen more than once but under ten times. The gene calls are TRBV5-6 and TRBJ1-6, with a weak D call TRBD1 (6 bases). Germline V gene lookup returns CDR1 SGHDT and CDR2 YYEEEE. The V end was cut by 1 base, the J end by 7 bases, with 6 bases between. This CDR3 has 13 residues. CDR3 protein: CASSLTGNSPLHF. In DNA, the CDR3 is TGTGCCAGCAGCTTGACAGGGAATTCACCCCTCCACTTT.

The chain couples TRBV9 to TRBJ2-2; 7 bases match TRBD2. There are 14 residues in the CDR3. V dropped 0 bases and J dropped 4; count of bases not matched to a gene: 0. Germline values: CDR1 SGDLS, CDR2 YYNGEE. CDR3 region: CASSVGGGTGELFF. The CDR3 bases are TGTGCCAGCAGCGTAGGGGGGGGCACCGGGGAGCTGTTTTTT.

The V call is TRBV11-2, the J call TRBJ1-1; no reliable D call. Germline lookup yields CDR1 SGHAT and CDR2 FQNNGV. The CDR3 consists of 15 residues. The V gene lost 2 bases and the J gene lost 1 base, with 11 bases spanning the gap. CDR3 DNA sequence: TGTGCCAGCAGCTTAAGTCCCTGGGCGAACACTGAAGCTTTCTTT. Translating it yields CASSLSPWANTEAFF.

This clone was seen a single time. The chain has TRBV9 and TRBJ2-2; perhaps TRBD1 as D (5 bases). V dropped 1 base and J dropped 1 base, with 8 bases sitting between them. The CDR3 is 15 amino acids. CDR1 SGDLS and CDR2 YYNGEE come from the germline V gene. The CDR3 is CASSVMQGNTGELFF. Written as DNA, the CDR3 is TGTGCCAGCAGCGTAATGCAGGGGAACACCGGGGAGCTGTTTTTT.

V is TRBV9 and J is TRBJ1-3; TRBD1 agrees at 7 bases. CDR3 length: 15 amino acids. Germline V gives CDR1 SGDLS, CDR2 YYNGEE. With V trimmed by 5 bases and J by 4 bases, 9 bases remained unmatched. The chain's CDR3 is CASSPRRGSGNTIYF. CDR3 DNA sequence: TGTGCCAGCAGTCCCCGCAGGGGGTCGGGAAACACCATATATTTT.

V gene TRBV6-1 combines with J gene TRBJ1-2, with 7 positions matching TRBD1. The CDR3 has 16 amino acids. Trimming took 4 bases from V and 5 from J; bases not matched to a gene: 13. Germline V CDR1 and CDR2: MNHNS, SASEGT. DNA for the CDR3: TGTGCCAGCAGTGCCTCACCCCACAGGGGACAGTATGGCTACACCTTC. Amino acid sequence: CASSASPHRGQYGYTF.

This chain uses TRBV6-6 with TRBJ2-7; 7 bases are shared with TRBD1. Germline V gene sequence: CDR1 MNHNY, CDR2 SVGAGI (reference sequence). The CDR3 totals 15 residues. The trim removed 3 bases at V and 4 bases at J, leaving 9 bases unmatched. Here the CDR3 DNA reads TGTGCCAGCAGTTATAGAGGGGGCGGTACATACGAGCAGTACTTC. It is translated as CASSYRGGGTYEQYF.

The chain has TRBV9 and TRBJ1-6; the match to TRBD1 covers 8 bases. The CDR3 sequence is 15 residues long. The germline V gene has CDR1 SGDLS and CDR2 YYNGEE. Trimming at V came to 3 bases and at J to 13 bases, leaving 12 bases not matched to a gene. In DNA form, the CDR3 reads TGTGCCAGCAGCGAGGGGAGACAGGGGTTCCCCCCCCTCCACTTT. It is translated as CASSEGRQGFPPLHF.

The DNA for the CDR3 is TGTGCCAGTAGTGCTCAGACAGGGAGGAATCAGCCCCAGCATTTT. Encoded protein: CASSAQTGRNQPQHF. The rearrangement uses TRBV19 and TRBJ1-5; the match to TRBD1 covers 7 bases. CDR1 LNHDA and CDR2 SQIVND come from the germline V gene (reference sequence). This CDR3 comprises 15 residues. With 5 bases clipped from V and 4 bases from J, the junction kept 8 bases outside the gene matches.

This chain connects TRBV30 to TRBJ1-5; no reliable D call. This CDR3 region has 13 residues. CDR1 and CDR2 from the germline V gene are GTSNPN and SVGIG (reference sequence). Trimming shortened V by 3 bases and J by 4 bases, and 10 bases separated the two germline ends. The chain's CDR3 is CAWRNSLNQPQHF. CDR3 bases: TGTGCCTGGAGGAACAGTTTAAATCAGCCCCAGCATTTT.